The rows below give T cell receptor beta chains drawn from one sample of a study of blood T cell repertoires in COVID-19. The repertoire was sequenced with immunoSEQ multiplex PCR; TCRdb's copy has only in-frame clones and lacks some. The sample holds under 150,000 clones; around 90% are singletons and the top ten take about 1.6%. Sequencing used peripheral blood. The source is a human donor in a cohort sampled during active COVID-19. CDR3s include the opening cysteine and the closing phenylalanine or tryptophan. D genes are given only for firm matches. Size tells how often a clone was seen (once, few, many) or the class of an expanded clone, and some rows leave it out.

v_gene	j_gene	abundance	d_gene	CDR3nt	CDR3aa
TRBV2	TRBJ2-2	NA	NA	TGTGCCAGCAGTGCAGTCAGAAACACCGGGGAGCTGTTTTTT	CASSAVRNTGELFF
TRBV11-2	TRBJ2-1	NA	TRBD2	TGTGCCAGCAGCTTGGAGGTTAGCGGGTACAATGAGCAGTTCTTC	CASSLEVSGYNEQFF
TRBV28	TRBJ2-1	NA	TRBD2	TGTGCCAGCAGTCCCGGGGCGGGAGGTGGGAATGAGCAGTTCTTC	CASSPGAGGGNEQFF
TRBV10-3	TRBJ2-5	NA	TRBD2	TGTGCCATCAGTGAGAGGCTAGCGGTAGAGACCCAGTACTTC	CAISERLAVETQYF
TRBV3-1/TRBV3-2	TRBJ1-1	NA	TRBD1	TGTGCCAGCAGCCAAGAATCACAGGGGGCAACTGAAGCTTTCTTT	CASSQESQGATEAFF
TRBV6-1	TRBJ2-2	NA	TRBD2	TGTGCCAGCAGTGAAGCTCTGCGGGGGGGCCCCGGGGAGCTGTTTTTT	CASSEALRGGPGELFF
TRBV10-3	TRBJ2-7	NA	TRBD2	TGTGCCATCAGTGCGACTAGCGGGGGCTACGAGCAGTACTTC	CAISATSGGYEQYF
TRBV10-3	TRBJ2-7	NA	TRBD1	TGTGCCATCAGTGATGGCAGGGGGCGATACGAGCAGTACTTC	CAISDGRGRYEQYF
TRBV2	TRBJ1-1	NA	TRBD1	TGTGCCAGCAGAGCAACAGGGGTCACTGAAGCTTTCTTT	CASRATGVTEAFF
TRBV7-2	TRBJ2-7	NA	NA	TGTGCCAGCAGCTTAGTGCAGCGGGTGAAGTACGAGCAGTACTTC	CASSLVQRVKYEQYF
TRBV9	TRBJ2-2	once	NA	TGTGCCAGCAGCCCCCCCCCGAGCGCGAACACCGGGGAGCTGTTTTTT	CASSPPPSANTGELFF
TRBV2	TRBJ2-3	NA	NA	TGTGCCAGCAGGACACTAGCCCTTAGGCCAGATACGCAGTATTTT	CASRTLALRPDTQYF
TRBV11-2	TRBJ1-2	NA	NA	TGTGCCAGCAGCTACGGGATGCCCCGTGGCTACACCTTC	CASSYGMPRGYTF
TRBV25-1	TRBJ2-7	NA	NA	TGTGCCAGCAGTGAATCGGGTAGTCCCTCCTACGAGCAGTACTTC	CASSESGSPSYEQYF
TRBV25-1	TRBJ2-2	NA	TRBD2	TGTGCCAGCAGTGAATCCCTGGCTAGCGGGAGTACCGGGGAGCTGTTTTTT	CASSESLASGSTGELFF
TRBV5-1	TRBJ2-3	NA	TRBD2	TGCGCCAGCAGCCAAACAATCGCACCGGGACTAGCGGCTACGCAGTATTTT	CASSQTIAPGLAATQYF
TRBV25-1	TRBJ1-3	NA	NA	TGTGCCAGCAAAGGGGACTTCCGAAACACCATATATTTT	CASKGDFRNTIYF
TRBV20-1	TRBJ2-7	many	NA	TGCAGTGCTAGTCCCCGGTACAGGGCAAACTACGAGCAGTACTTC	CSASPRYRANYEQYF
TRBV2	TRBJ2-7	NA	TRBD2	TGTGCCAGCATTATTGGGCTAGCGGGTTACTTC	CASIIGLAGYF
TRBV5-1	TRBJ2-3	NA	TRBD1	TGCGCCAGCAGCTTGGCGGGACAGGGGCCAGATACGCAGTATTTT	CASSLAGQGPDTQYF
TRBV20-1	TRBJ1-5	few	NA	TGCAGTGCTAGTGACAGTCGCCGGGGTCAGCCCCAGCATTTT	CSASDSRRGQPQHF
TRBV7-9	TRBJ2-3	once	NA	TGTGCCAGCAGCTTAGAGCGGACAGATACGCAGTATTTT	CASSLERTDTQYF
TRBV7-9	TRBJ1-2	NA	TRBD1	TGTGCCAGCAGCACCTCCGGGACAGCCTATGGCTACACCTTC	CASSTSGTAYGYTF
TRBV6-5	TRBJ1-4	NA	NA	TGTGCCAGCAGGCAACCAGGGAATGAAAAACTGTTTTTT	CASRQPGNEKLFF
TRBV6-2/TRBV6-3	TRBJ1-2	NA	NA	TGTGCCAGCAGTTTGCATTCAGGGGATGGAGGCTACACCTTC	CASSLHSGDGGYTF
TRBV6-5	TRBJ1-2	NA	NA	TGTGCCAGCAGTTATAAATTCGGGAACTATGGCTACACCTTC	CASSYKFGNYGYTF
TRBV19	TRBJ2-7	few	TRBD1	TGTGCCAGTAGCCCCGGGACAGGGACCTACGAGCAGTACTTC	CASSPGTGTYEQYF
TRBV5-1	TRBJ1-2	NA	NA	TGCGCCAGCAGCTTGGCGGGTGAGCGTGGCTACACCTTC	CASSLAGERGYTF
TRBV6-4	TRBJ2-3	NA	TRBD2	TGTGCCAGCAGTGCAACGGGACTAGCGGGGGCCCGAGGGGCAGATACGCAGTATTTT	CASSATGLAGARGADTQYF
TRBV7-7	TRBJ2-7	NA	TRBD2	TGTGCTAGCAGCCCCCGGGGGGGGTCCTACGAGCAGTACTTC	CASSPRGGSYEQYF
TRBV3-1/TRBV3-2	TRBJ2-1	NA	NA	TGTGCCAGCAGCCAAGGTACAGGCCCAAGGGGCGATGAGCAGTTCTTC	CASSQGTGPRGDEQFF
TRBV30	TRBJ2-7	NA	NA	TGTGCCTGGATAGCAGGGTGGAACGAGCAGTACTTC	CAWIAGWNEQYF
TRBV24-1	TRBJ2-3	NA	NA	TGTGCCACCAGTGACAGGTTGCTGGATACGCAGTATTTT	CATSDRLLDTQYF
TRBV28	TRBJ2-7	NA	NA	TGTGCCAGCAGTTTAGGCGGCTACGAGCAGTACTTC	CASSLGGYEQYF
TRBV2	TRBJ2-1	NA	TRBD2	TGTGCCAGCAGTGCCGGGGGGGCTGGAAATGAGCAGTTCTTC	CASSAGGAGNEQFF
TRBV27	TRBJ2-3	NA	NA	TGTGCCAGCAGTCGGACTGGCACAGATACGCAGTATTTT	CASSRTGTDTQYF
TRBV2	TRBJ2-1	once	NA	TGTGCCAGCAGTGAATCAGGGAAGGGTGAGCAGTTCTTC	CASSESGKGEQFF
TRBV10-2	TRBJ1-2	NA	TRBD1	TGCGCCAGCAGTGAGTCCGTAACAGGGGAGGACTATGGCTACACCTTC	CASSESVTGEDYGYTF
TRBV30	TRBJ2-2	once	NA	TGTGCCTGGAGTGCCCCGGTCTTCACCGGGGAGCTGTTTTTT	CAWSAPVFTGELFF
TRBV5-5	TRBJ1-2	NA	TRBD1	TGTGCCAGCAGCTTGAAGGGGACAGGGGCGTCGAGGTATGGCTACACCTTC	CASSLKGTGASRYGYTF
TRBV15	TRBJ1-2	NA	NA	TGTGCCACAAGGGAGATGGGTCCCCTTACCCTTCTGGGCTACACCTTC	CATREMGPLTLLGYTF
TRBV19	TRBJ2-7	NA	NA	TGTGCCAGTAGTCATGTCTCCTACGAGCAGTACTTC	CASSHVSYEQYF
TRBV5-4	TRBJ2-3	NA	TRBD2	TGTGCCAGCAGCCTGGCTAGCGGGAGGGCAGATACGCAGTATTTT	CASSLASGRADTQYF
TRBV9	TRBJ2-7	few	NA	TGTGCCAGCAGCGCCCCCCGGGAAGCGGAGCAGTACTTC	CASSAPREAEQYF
TRBV7-2	TRBJ2-1	NA	TRBD2	TGTGCCAGCACCCCTAAGGGGACTAGCGGATACAATGAGCAGTTCTTC	CASTPKGTSGYNEQFF
TRBV6-1	TRBJ1-2	NA	NA	TGTGCCAGCAGTGAAGTTCTCGCGGGGGGGGGCTATGGCTACACCTTC	CASSEVLAGGGYGYTF
TRBV29-1	TRBJ2-5	NA	TRBD1	TGCAGCGCCTGGACAGGGGAGGAGACCCAGTACTTC	CSAWTGEETQYF
TRBV6-6	TRBJ2-5	NA	NA	TGTGCCAGCAATAGAATCGCCCAAGAGACCCAGTACTTC	CASNRIAQETQYF
TRBV21-1	TRBJ2-5	NA	NA	TGTGCCAGCAGCAAAAATGACGGGAAGTGGGAGACCCAGTACTTC	CASSKNDGKWETQYF
TRBV5-1	TRBJ1-1	NA	NA	TGCGCCAGCAGCTTCACAGAAGGATCCACTGAAGCTTTCTTT	CASSFTEGSTEAFF
TRBV28	TRBJ2-7	few	TRBD1	TGTGCCAGCAGTCCAACCGGGACAGGGGTCTACGAGCAGTACTTC	CASSPTGTGVYEQYF
TRBV7-9	TRBJ2-1	NA	TRBD2	TGTGCCAGCAGCCCGGGGGGAGCCTACAATGAGCAGTTCTTC	CASSPGGAYNEQFF
TRBV5-5	TRBJ2-3	NA	TRBD1	TGTGCCAGCAGCCGAACGATTGTGGACAGGGGGGCAGATACGCAGTATTTT	CASSRTIVDRGADTQYF
TRBV6-5	TRBJ2-1	NA	TRBD1	TGTGCCTCCCGGGACAGGGGTATCAATGAGCAGTTCTTC	CASRDRGINEQFF